Here is one T cell receptor beta chain with its context. Its target is unknown. By positive magnetic bead selection, CD4+ and CD8+ cells were isolated, and their purity was checked by flow cytometry. The sample is drawn from a study of somatic mutations in cytotoxic T cells in rheumatoid arthritis. About the study: Including V beta1+ cells that were sequenced for TCRB, some T-cell populations stained with V beta antibodies were flow-sorted at nearly 100% purity. Whole-study findings and limits: Any difference in CD8+ T-cell clonality between patients who had rheumatoid arthritis and healthy controls who were age-matched was not statistically significant.

Sequencing was performed with immunoSEQ multiplex PCR; in TCRdb, only in-frame clones are kept and a portion is missing. The sample has 16,000 or so clones, roughly three quarters seen once. The germline V gene has CDR1 SGHVS and CDR2 FQNEAQ. V shed 6 bases and J 2 bases; nucleotides not matched to a gene: 2. The CDR3 has 14 residues. Input material: CD8+ T cells sorted from blood. This sequence was found in an adult with rheumatoid arthritis. The chain has TRBV7-8 and TRBJ2-1; 9 bases are a match to TRBD2. As DNA, the CDR3 is TGTGCCAGCAGGCTAGCGGGAACCTACAATGAGCAGTTCTTC. It translates to CASRLAGTYNEQFF.